This T cell receptor beta chain was identified in a study of blood T cell repertoires in COVID-19. Study-wide context: Both acute and convalescent COVID-19 samples were obtained from the United States, Italy and Spain.

Germline CDR1 and CDR2: MGHRA and YSYEKL. CDR3 length equals 15 residues. With 0 bases removed from V and 4 bases from J, the gap between germline ends came to 10 bases. Authors' processing steps: Estimates of nucleated cell counts were drawn from the amplification of reference gene primers. TCRdb's copy holds only in-frame clones and misses some; the assay was immunoSEQ multiplex PCR. V and J calls and clone size are copied from that table; D and trimming were computed from the DNA. Of about 380,000 clones in the sample, roughly four fifths were seen once. The chain uses TRBV4-1 and TRBJ1-3; D remains ambiguous. The specimen sequenced was peripheral blood. The sequence was collected from a human donor with acute or convalescent COVID-19. The donor label of this sample is uncertain. In DNA, the CDR3 is TGCGCCAGCAGCCAAGAATATGCGGGAGGAAACACCATATATTTT. It codes for CASSQEYAGGNTIYF.